Sequencing of this TCR beta chain was carried out in a study of Graves' ophthalmopathy and Graves' hyperthyroidism. CDR3 length equals 12 residues. CDR1 SQVTM and CDR2 ANQGSEA come from the germline V gene. V was pared by 2 bases and J by 3 bases, with 7 bases between. Amplifying from RNA transcripts, the study obtained TCR beta CDR3 regions. The library came from an HTBI-primed first-round RT-PCR and a second-round multiplex PCR. Each CDR3 protein gets one entry after TCRdb re-called the multiplex PCR reads with MiXCR. The sample holds just over 600,000 distinct CDR3 sequences, 22% seen once. The genes are TRBV29-1 and TRBJ1-2; D is ambiguous. The origin of this receptor is a young woman with stable Graves' hyperthyroidism. Some clones in this sample may be carry-over from other donors' samples. The sequenced sample was peripheral blood. CDR3 DNA sequence: TGCAGCGTTGAAAAGGGAGACTATGGCTACACCTTC. Protein product: CSVEKGDYGYTF.